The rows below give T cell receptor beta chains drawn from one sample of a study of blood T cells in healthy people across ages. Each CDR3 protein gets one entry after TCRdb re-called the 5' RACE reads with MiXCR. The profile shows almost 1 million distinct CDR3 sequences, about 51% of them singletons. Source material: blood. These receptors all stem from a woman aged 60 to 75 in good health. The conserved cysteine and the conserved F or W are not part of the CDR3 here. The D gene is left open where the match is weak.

cdr3_aa: SLRGGSNEQF
cdr3_length: 10
d_call: TRBD2
j_call: TRBJ2-1
v_call: TRBV29-1

cdr3_aa: ASSGMEANTEAF
cdr3_length: 12
d_call: NA
j_call: TRBJ1-1
v_call: TRBV5-1

cdr3_aa: ASSWGLAGSLNEQY
cdr3_length: 14
d_call: TRBD2
j_call: NA
v_call: TRBV7-2

cdr3_aa: ASSSPSGTNYGYT
cdr3_length: 13
d_call: NA
j_call: TRBJ1-2
v_call: TRBV28

cdr3_aa: ASSLSWESSYEQY
cdr3_length: 13
d_call: NA
j_call: TRBJ2-7
v_call: TRBV4-1

cdr3_aa: ASSFVLREPGTDTQY
cdr3_length: 15
d_call: TRBD2
j_call: TRBJ2-3
v_call: TRBV28

cdr3_aa: ASSIRQGAGVGLF
cdr3_length: 13
d_call: TRBD1
j_call: TRBJ2-1
v_call: TRBV7-2

cdr3_aa: ASSWLRVNTYEQY
cdr3_length: 13
d_call: NA
j_call: TRBJ2-7
v_call: TRBV6-2/TRBV6-3

cdr3_aa: ASSQTSGQYNEQF
cdr3_length: 13
d_call: TRBD2
j_call: TRBJ2-1
v_call: TRBV5-1

cdr3_aa: ASSLVLSGKPYEQY
cdr3_length: 14
d_call: NA
j_call: NA
v_call: TRBV7-6

cdr3_aa: SVEEGLALEQF
cdr3_length: 11
d_call: TRBD2
j_call: TRBJ2-1
v_call: TRBV29-1

cdr3_aa: ASSQDKREGLYDRY
cdr3_length: 14
d_call: TRBD2
j_call: TRBJ2-4
v_call: TRBV4-1

cdr3_aa: ASHPGQGAYGYT
cdr3_length: 12
d_call: TRBD1
j_call: TRBJ1-2
v_call: TRBV18

cdr3_aa: ASSTRLAGSYNEQF
cdr3_length: 14
d_call: TRBD2
j_call: TRBJ2-1
v_call: TRBV28

cdr3_aa: ASSLAGTSGSEQY
cdr3_length: 13
d_call: TRBD2
j_call: TRBJ2-7
v_call: TRBV13

cdr3_aa: ASSPGGKNTGELF
cdr3_length: 13
d_call: NA
j_call: TRBJ2-2
v_call: TRBV5-1

cdr3_aa: AWSLATGWYEQY
cdr3_length: 12
d_call: TRBD1
j_call: TRBJ2-7
v_call: TRBV30

cdr3_aa: AISESAQVRSDTQY
cdr3_length: 14
d_call: NA
j_call: TRBJ2-3
v_call: TRBV10-3

cdr3_aa: ASSSDRGLKTQY
cdr3_length: 12
d_call: TRBD1
j_call: NA
v_call: TRBV11-2

cdr3_aa: SVPRSSYNEQF
cdr3_length: 11
d_call: NA
j_call: TRBJ2-1
v_call: TRBV20-1

cdr3_aa: ASSPVLAGGELYEQY
cdr3_length: 15
d_call: TRBD2
j_call: TRBJ2-7
v_call: TRBV4-3

cdr3_aa: ASSNPPLAGGRETQY
cdr3_length: 15
d_call: TRBD2
j_call: TRBJ2-5
v_call: TRBV7-2

cdr3_aa: ASSLATSTGDSNQPLH
cdr3_length: 16
d_call: NA
j_call: TRBJ1-5
v_call: TRBV7-9

cdr3_aa: ASSFLAGVHYEQY
cdr3_length: 13
d_call: TRBD2
j_call: TRBJ2-7
v_call: TRBV28

cdr3_aa: ASSQVPKTSGRGDTQY
cdr3_length: 16
d_call: TRBD2
j_call: TRBJ2-3
v_call: TRBV4-3

cdr3_aa: ASSLGRGLAGEYSYEQY
cdr3_length: 17
d_call: TRBD2
j_call: TRBJ2-7
v_call: TRBV28

cdr3_aa: ASSQMGIQGFNDEQY
cdr3_length: 15
d_call: NA
j_call: TRBJ2-7
v_call: TRBV14

cdr3_aa: ASSNLAARGTDTQY
cdr3_length: 14
d_call: NA
j_call: TRBJ2-3
v_call: TRBV13

cdr3_aa: SVRTNYNEQF
cdr3_length: 10
d_call: NA
j_call: TRBJ2-1
v_call: TRBV29-1

cdr3_aa: ASSLIGINEKLF
cdr3_length: 12
d_call: NA
j_call: TRBJ1-4
v_call: TRBV7-9

cdr3_aa: ASSYGQGFTEAF
cdr3_length: 12
d_call: TRBD1
j_call: TRBJ1-1
v_call: TRBV2

cdr3_aa: ASSQVFTSGSNEQF
cdr3_length: 14
d_call: TRBD2
j_call: TRBJ2-1
v_call: TRBV3-1

cdr3_aa: ATSGPGASTDTQY
cdr3_length: 13
d_call: NA
j_call: TRBJ2-3
v_call: TRBV24-1

cdr3_aa: ASSISKETQY
cdr3_length: 10
d_call: NA
j_call: NA
v_call: TRBV19

cdr3_aa: ASSPGQGVSWVISEQF
cdr3_length: 16
d_call: TRBD1
j_call: TRBJ2-1
v_call: TRBV28

cdr3_aa: ASSPMGTGTQY
cdr3_length: 11
d_call: NA
j_call: TRBJ2-3
v_call: TRBV12-3/TRBV12-4

cdr3_aa: ASSVSGRGADTQY
cdr3_length: 13
d_call: TRBD2
j_call: TRBJ2-3
v_call: TRBV9

cdr3_aa: SVEDEVFGGETQY
cdr3_length: 13
d_call: TRBD2
j_call: TRBJ2-5
v_call: TRBV29-1

cdr3_aa: ASSILAADRRNQPQH
cdr3_length: 15
d_call: NA
j_call: TRBJ1-5
v_call: TRBV19

cdr3_aa: SAPGPIAYEQY
cdr3_length: 11
d_call: NA
j_call: TRBJ2-7
v_call: TRBV20-1

cdr3_aa: ASSLGNQDTQY
cdr3_length: 11
d_call: NA
j_call: TRBJ2-3
v_call: TRBV7-7

cdr3_aa: ASSPSSGRDEQY
cdr3_length: 12
d_call: TRBD2
j_call: TRBJ2-7
v_call: TRBV18

cdr3_aa: ASTPGLAGGHNEQY
cdr3_length: 14
d_call: TRBD2
j_call: TRBJ2-7
v_call: TRBV5-1

cdr3_aa: ASSLEPWGETQY
cdr3_length: 12
d_call: NA
j_call: NA
v_call: TRBV11-2

cdr3_aa: ASGLVEDLYTYNEQF
cdr3_length: 15
d_call: NA
j_call: TRBJ2-1
v_call: TRBV12-5

cdr3_aa: ASSHGSGELF
cdr3_length: 10
d_call: NA
j_call: TRBJ2-2
v_call: TRBV3-1

cdr3_aa: ASSPTGTSDTQY
cdr3_length: 12
d_call: NA
j_call: TRBJ2-3
v_call: TRBV6-4

cdr3_aa: ASSLMPSRGETQY
cdr3_length: 13
d_call: NA
j_call: TRBJ2-5
v_call: TRBV7-3

cdr3_aa: SVESTGPSYEQY
cdr3_length: 12
d_call: NA
j_call: TRBJ2-7
v_call: TRBV29-1

cdr3_aa: AWSVSLFEAF
cdr3_length: 10
d_call: NA
j_call: TRBJ1-1
v_call: TRBV30